This TCR beta chain was observed in a study of blood T cell repertoires in COVID-19. Study in general: Sample material is recorded as cDNA or gDNA derived from T cells, B-cell-depleted T cells, or PBMCs.

This CDR3 contains 14 residues. Germline V gives CDR1 LGHDT, CDR2 YNNKEL (reference sequence). The V gene end was trimmed by 6 bases and the J gene end by 5 bases; junction bases not matched to a gene: 9. Sequencing was performed with immunoSEQ multiplex PCR; in TCRdb, only in-frame clones are kept and a portion is missing. The table has roughly 500,000 clones, roughly 88% seen once. This rearrangement joins TRBV3-1 (or the pseudogene TRBV3-2) to TRBJ2-7, with 8 bases lining up with TRBD1. The sequenced sample consisted of peripheral blood. The receptor was derived from a human donor in a cohort sampled during active COVID-19. CDR3 protein: CASSRQGYKNEQYF. The CDR3 bases are TGTGCCAGCAGTAGACAGGGGTATAAGAACGAGCAGTACTTC.